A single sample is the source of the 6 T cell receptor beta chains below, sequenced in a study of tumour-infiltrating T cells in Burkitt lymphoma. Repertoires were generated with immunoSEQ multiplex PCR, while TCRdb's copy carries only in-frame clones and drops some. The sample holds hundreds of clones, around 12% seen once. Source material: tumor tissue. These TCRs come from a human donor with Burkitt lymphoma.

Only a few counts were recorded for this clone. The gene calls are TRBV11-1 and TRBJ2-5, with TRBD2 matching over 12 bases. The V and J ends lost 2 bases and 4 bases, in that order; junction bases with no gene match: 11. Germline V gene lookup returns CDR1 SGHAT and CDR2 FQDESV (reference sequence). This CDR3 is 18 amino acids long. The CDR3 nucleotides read TGTGCCAGCAGCTTAAGGGGGATGACTAGCGGGAGTTCAGAGACCCAGTACTTC. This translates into CASSLRGMTSGSSETQYF.

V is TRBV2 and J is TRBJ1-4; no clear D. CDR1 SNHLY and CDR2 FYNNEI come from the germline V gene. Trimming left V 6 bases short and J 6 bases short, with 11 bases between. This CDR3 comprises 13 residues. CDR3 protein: CASSRPGHEKLFF. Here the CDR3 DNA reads TGTGCCAGCAGCCGCCCTGGGCATGAAAAACTGTTTTTT.

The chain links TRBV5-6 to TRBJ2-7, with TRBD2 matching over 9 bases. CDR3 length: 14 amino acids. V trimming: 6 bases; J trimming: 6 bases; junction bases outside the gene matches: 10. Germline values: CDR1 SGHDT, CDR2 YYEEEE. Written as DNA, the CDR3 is TGTGCCAGCACCCCGAGGCTAGCGGGACGCGAGCAGTACTTC. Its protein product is CASTPRLAGREQYF.

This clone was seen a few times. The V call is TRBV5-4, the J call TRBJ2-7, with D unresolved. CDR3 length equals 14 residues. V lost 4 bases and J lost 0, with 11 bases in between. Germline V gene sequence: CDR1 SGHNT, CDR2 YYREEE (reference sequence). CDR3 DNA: TGTGCCAGCAGCCTTCACAGCAACTCCTACGAGCAGTACTTC. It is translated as CASSLHSNSYEQYF.

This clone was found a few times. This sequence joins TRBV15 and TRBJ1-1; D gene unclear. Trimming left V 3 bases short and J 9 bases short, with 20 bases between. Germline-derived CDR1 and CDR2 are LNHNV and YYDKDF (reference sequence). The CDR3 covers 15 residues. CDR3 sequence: CATSRDLTGFRQAFF. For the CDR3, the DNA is TGTGCCACCAGCAGGGATCTCACCGGGTTCAGACAAGCTTTCTTT.

CDR3 DNA: TGTGCCAGCAGCTTAGAGGTACATCAGCCCCAGCATTTT. It is translated as CASSLEVHQPQHF. The chain combines TRBV7-9 with TRBJ1-5; no reliable D call. Germline assignment: CDR1 SEHNR and CDR2 FQNEAQ (reference sequence). V lost 1 base, J lost 5 bases, and 6 bases lay in between. The CDR3 runs 13 residues.